The clone carrying this T cell receptor (beta chain) was picked up a small number of times. Its antigen is unknown. The sample is drawn from a study of response to subunit inactivated influenza vaccine. Overall study findings and caveats: There was a suggestion from the authors that each seasonal influenza vaccination recruits few new T cells.

TCRdb independently ran MiXCR on the RT-PCR reads; one entry per CDR3 protein. The table records just under 250,000 distinct CDR3 sequences, more than 10% of them present only once. V shed 6 bases and J 6 bases; nucleotides not matched to a gene: 10. The CDR3 totals 15 residues. Germline V CDR1 and CDR2: SGDLS, YYNGEE. The genes are TRBV9 and TRBJ2-1; 9 positions match TRBD2. The sample was non-naive T cells sorted from PBMCs, taken 14 days before vaccination. The clonotype originates from a middle-aged man who received an inactivated influenza vaccine. The CDR3 reads CASNPGTSRGNEQFF. CDR3 nucleotides: TGTGCCAGCAACCCCGGGACTAGCAGGGGCAATGAGCAGTTCTTC.